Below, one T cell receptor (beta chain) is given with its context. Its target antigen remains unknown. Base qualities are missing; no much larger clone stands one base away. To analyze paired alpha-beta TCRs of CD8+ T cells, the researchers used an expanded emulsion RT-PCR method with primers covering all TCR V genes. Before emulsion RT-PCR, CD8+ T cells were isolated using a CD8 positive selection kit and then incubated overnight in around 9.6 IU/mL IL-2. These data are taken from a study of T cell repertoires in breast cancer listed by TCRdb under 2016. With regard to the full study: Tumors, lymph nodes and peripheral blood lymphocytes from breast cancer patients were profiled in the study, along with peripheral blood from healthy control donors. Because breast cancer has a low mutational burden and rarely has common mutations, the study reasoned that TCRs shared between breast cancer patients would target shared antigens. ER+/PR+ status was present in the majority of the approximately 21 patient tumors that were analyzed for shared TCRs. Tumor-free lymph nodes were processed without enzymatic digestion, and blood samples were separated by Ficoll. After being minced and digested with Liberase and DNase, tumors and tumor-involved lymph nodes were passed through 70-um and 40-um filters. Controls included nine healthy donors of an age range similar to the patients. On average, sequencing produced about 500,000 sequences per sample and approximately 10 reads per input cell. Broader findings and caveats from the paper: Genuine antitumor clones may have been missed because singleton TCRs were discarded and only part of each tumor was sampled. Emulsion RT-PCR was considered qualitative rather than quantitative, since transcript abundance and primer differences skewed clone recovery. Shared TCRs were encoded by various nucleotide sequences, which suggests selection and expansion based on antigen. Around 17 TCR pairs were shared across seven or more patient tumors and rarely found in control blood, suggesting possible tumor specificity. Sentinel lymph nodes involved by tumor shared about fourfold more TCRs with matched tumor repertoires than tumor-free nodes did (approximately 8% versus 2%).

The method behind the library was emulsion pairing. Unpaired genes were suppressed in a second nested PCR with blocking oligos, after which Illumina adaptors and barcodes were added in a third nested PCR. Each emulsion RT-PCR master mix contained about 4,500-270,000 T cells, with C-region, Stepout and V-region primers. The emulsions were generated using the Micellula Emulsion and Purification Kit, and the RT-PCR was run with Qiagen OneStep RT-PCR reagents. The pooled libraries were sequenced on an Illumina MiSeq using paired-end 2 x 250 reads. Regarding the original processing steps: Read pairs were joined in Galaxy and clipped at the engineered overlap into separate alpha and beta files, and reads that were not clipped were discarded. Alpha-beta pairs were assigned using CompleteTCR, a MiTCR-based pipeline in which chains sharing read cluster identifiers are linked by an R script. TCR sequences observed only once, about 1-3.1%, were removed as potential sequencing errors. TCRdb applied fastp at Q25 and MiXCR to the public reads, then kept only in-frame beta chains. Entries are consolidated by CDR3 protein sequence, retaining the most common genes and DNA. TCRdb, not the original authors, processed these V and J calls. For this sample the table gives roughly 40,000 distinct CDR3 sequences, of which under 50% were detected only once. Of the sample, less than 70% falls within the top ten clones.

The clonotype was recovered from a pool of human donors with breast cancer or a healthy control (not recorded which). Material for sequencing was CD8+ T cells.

The DNA sequence is TGTGCCAGCAGATATGAGGGGGGGTCTAACTATGGCTACACCTTC. The resulting protein is CASRYEGGSNYGYTF. Here the chain combines TRBV12-3 or TRBV12-4 and TRBJ1-2; the best D guess is TRBD1, with 6 bases matching. The CDR3, from cysteine to phenylalanine, totals 15 residues. The kept DNA is CDR3 alone, 45 bases in frame from the first base. V lost 6 bases and J lost 0 bases; the stretch between them is 14 bases long.